This T cell receptor beta chain was recorded in a study of spatial heterogeneity in lung cancer. Turning to the study itself: Within raw reads, each unique TCR and UMI combination appeared on average more than ten times.

This clonotype was observed many times. Germline CDR1 reads LGHNA; CDR2 reads YSLEER. CDR3 length equals 17 residues. The J segment lost 10 bases and the V segment lost 0 bases, leaving 12 bases of the junction unmatched. TCRdb redid the calling of the 5' RACE reads with MiXCR, one entry per CDR3 protein. The data show about 48,000 distinct CDR3 sequences, about 5.8% seen once. Noted time point: sample taken at primary tumor resection. A total of roughly 72 untreated early-stage non-small cell lung cancer patients served as donors. The chain combines TRBV4-3 with TRBJ2-1, with 10 positions matching TRBD2. The clonotype originates from a male donor with early-stage non-small cell lung cancer. The material was PBMCs, obtained at surgery. The CDR3 DNA reads as TGCGCCAGCAGCCAAGATTCGGCTAGCGGGAGTCCAAGGGAGCAGTTCTTC. This codes for CASSQDSASGSPREQFF.